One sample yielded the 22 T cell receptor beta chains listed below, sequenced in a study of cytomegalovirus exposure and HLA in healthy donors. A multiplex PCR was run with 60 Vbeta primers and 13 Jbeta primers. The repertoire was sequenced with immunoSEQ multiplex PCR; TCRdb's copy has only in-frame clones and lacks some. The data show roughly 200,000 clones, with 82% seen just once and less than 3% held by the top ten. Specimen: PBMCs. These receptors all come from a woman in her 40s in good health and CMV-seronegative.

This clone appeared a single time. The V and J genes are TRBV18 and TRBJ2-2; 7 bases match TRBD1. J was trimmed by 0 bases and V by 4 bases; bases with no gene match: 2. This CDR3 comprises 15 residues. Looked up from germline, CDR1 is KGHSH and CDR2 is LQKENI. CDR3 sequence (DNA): TGTGCCAGCTCACGGGGACAGACGAACACCGGGGAGCTGTTTTTT. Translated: CASSRGQTNTGELFF.

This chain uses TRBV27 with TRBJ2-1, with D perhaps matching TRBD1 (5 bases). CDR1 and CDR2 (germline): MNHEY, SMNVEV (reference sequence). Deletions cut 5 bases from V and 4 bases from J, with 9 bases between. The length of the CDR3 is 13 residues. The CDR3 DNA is TGTGCCAGCAGTATCAGGGCTTACAATGAGCAGTTCTTC. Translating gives CASSIRAYNEQFF.

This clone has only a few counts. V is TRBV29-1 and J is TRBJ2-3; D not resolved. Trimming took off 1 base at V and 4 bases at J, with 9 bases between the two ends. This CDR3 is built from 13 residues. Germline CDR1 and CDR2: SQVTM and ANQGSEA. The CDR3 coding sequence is TGCAGCGTTGAAGTGAACATCCCAGATACGCAGTATTTT. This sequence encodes CSVEVNIPDTQYF.

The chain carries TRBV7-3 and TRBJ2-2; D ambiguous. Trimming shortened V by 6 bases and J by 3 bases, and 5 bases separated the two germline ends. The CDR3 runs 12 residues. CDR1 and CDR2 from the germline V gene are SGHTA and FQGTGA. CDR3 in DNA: TGTGCCAGCAGTAGTGACACCGGGGAGCTGTTTTTT. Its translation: CASSSDTGELFF.

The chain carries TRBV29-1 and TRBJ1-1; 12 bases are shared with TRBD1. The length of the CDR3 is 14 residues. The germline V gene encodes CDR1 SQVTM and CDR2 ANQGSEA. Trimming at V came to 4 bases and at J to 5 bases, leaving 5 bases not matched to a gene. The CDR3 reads CSVGGQGARTEAFF. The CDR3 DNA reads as TGCAGCGTTGGGGGACAGGGGGCGCGTACTGAAGCTTTCTTT.

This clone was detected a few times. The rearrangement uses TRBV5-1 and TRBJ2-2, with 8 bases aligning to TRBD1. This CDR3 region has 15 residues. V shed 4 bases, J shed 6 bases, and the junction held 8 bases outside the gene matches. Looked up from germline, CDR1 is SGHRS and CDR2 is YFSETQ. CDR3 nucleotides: TGCGCCAGCAGCCGCATGACAGGGGTTGCCGGGGAGCTGTTTTTT. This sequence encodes CASSRMTGVAGELFF.

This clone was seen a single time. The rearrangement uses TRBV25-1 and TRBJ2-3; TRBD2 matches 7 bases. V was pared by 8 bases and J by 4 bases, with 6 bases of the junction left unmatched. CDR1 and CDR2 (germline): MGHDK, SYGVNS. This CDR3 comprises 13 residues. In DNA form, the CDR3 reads TGTGCCAGCGGCGGGAGAATTGCAGATACGCAGTATTTT. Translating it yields CASGGRIADTQYF.

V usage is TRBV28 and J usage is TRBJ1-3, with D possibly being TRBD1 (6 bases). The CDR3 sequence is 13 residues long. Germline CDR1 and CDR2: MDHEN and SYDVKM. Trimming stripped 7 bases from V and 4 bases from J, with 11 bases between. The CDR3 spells CASKIQGGNTIYF. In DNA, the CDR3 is TGTGCCAGCAAGATACAGGGAGGAAACACCATATATTTT.

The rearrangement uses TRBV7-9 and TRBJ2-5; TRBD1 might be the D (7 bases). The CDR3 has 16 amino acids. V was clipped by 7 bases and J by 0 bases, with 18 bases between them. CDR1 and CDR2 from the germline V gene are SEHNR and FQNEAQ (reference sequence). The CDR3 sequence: CASTARGTEYQETQYF. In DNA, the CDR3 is TGTGCCAGCACCGCTCGGGGGACAGAATACCAAGAGACCCAGTACTTC. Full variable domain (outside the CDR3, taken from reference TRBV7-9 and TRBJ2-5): DTGVSQNPRHKITKRGQNVTFRCDPISEHNRLYWYRQTLGQGPEFLTYFQNEAQLEKSRLLSDRFSAERPKGSFSTLEIQRTEQGDSAMYLCASTARGTEYQETQYFGPGTRLLVL.

CDR3 DNA sequence: TGTGCCAGCAGCGCCTCCGGGACACCTTCCTACGAGCAGTACTTC. Translated: CASSASGTPSYEQYF. This rearrangement joins TRBV9 to TRBJ2-7, with a weak D call TRBD1 (6 bases). The CDR3 runs to 15 residues. The V end was cut by 3 bases, the J end by 1 base, with 14 bases between. Looked up from germline, CDR1 is SGDLS and CDR2 is YYNGEE.

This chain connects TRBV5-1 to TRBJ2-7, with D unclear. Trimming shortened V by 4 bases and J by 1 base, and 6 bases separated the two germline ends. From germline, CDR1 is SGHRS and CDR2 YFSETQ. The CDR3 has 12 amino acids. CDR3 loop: CASSATSYEQYF. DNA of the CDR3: TGCGCCAGCAGCGCGACTTCCTACGAGCAGTACTTC.

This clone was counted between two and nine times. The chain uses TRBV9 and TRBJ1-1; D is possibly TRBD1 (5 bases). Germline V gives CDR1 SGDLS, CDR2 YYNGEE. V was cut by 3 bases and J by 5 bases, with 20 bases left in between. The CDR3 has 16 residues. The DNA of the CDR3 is TGTGCCAGCAGCGCTTTGGGGCCTGAAAGTCGGACTGAAGCTTTCTTT. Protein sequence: CASSALGPESRTEAFF.

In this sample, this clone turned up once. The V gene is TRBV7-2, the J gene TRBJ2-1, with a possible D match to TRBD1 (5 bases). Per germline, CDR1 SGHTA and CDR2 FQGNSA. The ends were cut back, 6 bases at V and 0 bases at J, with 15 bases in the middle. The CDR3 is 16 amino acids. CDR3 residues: CASSPQALSSYNEQFF. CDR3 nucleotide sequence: TGTGCCAGCAGTCCACAGGCCTTGAGCTCCTACAATGAGCAGTTCTTC.

CDR3 in DNA: TGTGCCAGCAGTGGGAGGGGACTGATACTAAATCAGCCCCAGCATTTT. This codes for CASSGRGLILNQPQHF. The chain couples TRBV6-4 to TRBJ1-5; tentatively, D is TRBD1 (5 bases). Looked up from germline, CDR1 is MRHNA and CDR2 is SNTAGT. Trimming took 4 bases from V and 4 from J, leaving 17 bases between them. The CDR3 is made up of 16 amino acids.

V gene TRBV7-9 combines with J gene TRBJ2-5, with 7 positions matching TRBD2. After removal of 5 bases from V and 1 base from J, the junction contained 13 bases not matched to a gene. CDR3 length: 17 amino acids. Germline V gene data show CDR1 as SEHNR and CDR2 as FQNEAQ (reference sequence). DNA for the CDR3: TGTGCCAGCAGCCCGCGGCGGAGGGGAGGGATCCAAGAGACCCAGTACTTC. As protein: CASSPRRRGGIQETQYF. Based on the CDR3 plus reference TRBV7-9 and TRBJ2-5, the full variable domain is DTGVSQNPRHKITKRGQNVTFRCDPISEHNRLYWYRQTLGQGPEFLTYFQNEAQLEKSRLLSDRFSAERPKGSFSTLEIQRTEQGDSAMYLCASSPRRRGGIQETQYFGPGTRLLVL.

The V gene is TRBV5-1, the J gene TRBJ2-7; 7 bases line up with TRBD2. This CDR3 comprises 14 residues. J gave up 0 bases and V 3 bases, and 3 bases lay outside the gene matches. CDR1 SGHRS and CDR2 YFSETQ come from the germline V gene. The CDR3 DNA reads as TGCGCCAGCAGCTGGGGGGGGGACTCCTACGAGCAGTACTTC. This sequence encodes CASSWGGDSYEQYF.

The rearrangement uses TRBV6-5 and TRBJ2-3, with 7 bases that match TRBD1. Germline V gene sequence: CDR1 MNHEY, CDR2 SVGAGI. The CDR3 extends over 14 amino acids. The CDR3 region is CATAPGTAKDTQYF. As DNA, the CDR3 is TGTGCGACAGCACCGGGGACAGCCAAGGATACGCAGTATTTT.

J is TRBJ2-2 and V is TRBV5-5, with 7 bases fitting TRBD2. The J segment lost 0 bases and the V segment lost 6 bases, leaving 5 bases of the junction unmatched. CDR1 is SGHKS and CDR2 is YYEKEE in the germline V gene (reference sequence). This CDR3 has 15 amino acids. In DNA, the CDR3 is TGTGCCAGCACCTCTAGCGGATCGAACACCGGGGAGCTGTTTTTT. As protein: CASTSSGSNTGELFF.

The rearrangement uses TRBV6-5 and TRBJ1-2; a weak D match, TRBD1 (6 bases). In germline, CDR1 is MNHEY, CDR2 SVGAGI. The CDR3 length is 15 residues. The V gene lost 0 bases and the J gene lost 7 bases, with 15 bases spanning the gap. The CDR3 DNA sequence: TGTGCCAGCAGTTACTCCAACAGGGTACGGGGTGGCTACACCTTC. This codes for CASSYSNRVRGGYTF.

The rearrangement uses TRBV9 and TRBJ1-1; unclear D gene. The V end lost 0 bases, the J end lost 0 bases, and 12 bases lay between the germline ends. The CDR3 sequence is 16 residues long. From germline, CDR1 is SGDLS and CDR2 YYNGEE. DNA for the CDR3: TGTGCCAGCAGCGTAGTAGAGGACTCTATGAACACTGAAGCTTTCTTT. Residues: CASSVVEDSMNTEAFF.

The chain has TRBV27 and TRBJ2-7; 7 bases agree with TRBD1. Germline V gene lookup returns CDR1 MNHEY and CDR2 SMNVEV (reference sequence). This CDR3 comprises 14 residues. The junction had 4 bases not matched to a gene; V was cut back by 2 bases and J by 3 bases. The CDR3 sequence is CASSLRDSLYEQYF. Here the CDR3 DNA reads TGTGCCAGCAGTTTAAGGGACAGCCTCTACGAGCAGTACTTC.

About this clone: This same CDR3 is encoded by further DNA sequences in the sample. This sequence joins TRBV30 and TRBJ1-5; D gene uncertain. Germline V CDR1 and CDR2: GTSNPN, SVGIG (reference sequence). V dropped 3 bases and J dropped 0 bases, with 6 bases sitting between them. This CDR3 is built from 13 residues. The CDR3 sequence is CAWRADSNQPQHF. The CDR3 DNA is TGTGCCTGGAGGGCAGATAGCAATCAGCCCCAGCATTTT. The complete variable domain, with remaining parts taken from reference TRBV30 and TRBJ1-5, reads SQTIHQWPATLVQPVGSPLSLECTVEGTSNPNLYWYRQAAGRGLQLLFYSVGIGQISSEVPQNLSASRPQDRQFILSSKKLLLSDSGFYLCAWRADSNQPQHFGDGTRLSIL.